Listed below are T cell receptor beta chains from one sample, sequenced in a study of blood T cell repertoires in COVID-19. The data were produced by immunoSEQ multiplex PCR, yet TCRdb's version contains in-frame clones alone and is incomplete. The sample yields 330,000 or so clones, more than 70% seen once. Sequencing input: PBMCs or T cells enriched from blood (not recorded which). All receptors derive from a woman aged 25 to 39 who had been exposed to COVID-19. CDR3s include the opening cysteine and the closing phenylalanine or tryptophan. Each record gives: CDR3 DNA, CDR3 protein, J gene, clone size, D gene, V gene. D genes are given only for firm matches. The size field is filled for only some rows; it gives once, few, many or a size class.

TGCAGCGTTAGGACAAGAACTAGCACAGATACGCAGTATTTT,CSVRTRTSTDTQYF,TRBJ2-3,NA,NA,TRBV29-1
TGTGCCAGCACCCTAACAGGGGGGCTTGGTGAAAAACTGTTTTTT,CASTLTGGLGEKLFF,TRBJ1-4,NA,TRBD1,TRBV6-5
TGTGCCAGCAGTGACGGGGGGTCTCAGCCCCAGCATTTT,CASSDGGSQPQHF,TRBJ1-5,NA,NA,TRBV6-1
TGTGCCAGCAGCCAAGATCCGCGGAGCTCTGGAAACACCATATATTTT,CASSQDPRSSGNTIYF,TRBJ1-3,NA,NA,TRBV3-1/TRBV3-2
TGTGCCAGCAGCCGCGGGACAGGGGGGGTTGGCAATCAGCCCCAGCATTTT,CASSRGTGGVGNQPQHF,TRBJ1-5,once,TRBD1,TRBV7-2
TGTGCCAGCAGCCGACGCTCGGGACACCATAGCAATCAGCCCCAGCATTTT,CASSRRSGHHSNQPQHF,TRBJ1-5,NA,NA,TRBV11-3
TGCGCCAGCAGCCCGGGACTAGCGGGTGAGCAGTTCTTC,CASSPGLAGEQFF,TRBJ2-1,NA,TRBD2,TRBV10-1
TGCGCCAGCGTTCGCCTAGCGGGGCCGAGCTCCTACAATGAGCAGTTCTTC,CASVRLAGPSSYNEQFF,TRBJ2-1,NA,TRBD2,TRBV5-1
TGTGCCAGCAGAAGGGGCCCTACAGATGAAGCTTTCTTT,CASRRGPTDEAFF,TRBJ1-1,NA,NA,TRBV18
TGTGCCAGCAGTGAATGGGAAGGGGTTGAGACTGAAGCTTTCTTT,CASSEWEGVETEAFF,TRBJ1-1,NA,NA,TRBV25-1
TGTGCCACCAGCTTACGACGGGGAACCTACGAGCAGTACTTC,CATSLRRGTYEQYF,TRBJ2-7,few,NA,TRBV15
TGTGCCAGCAGCTTAGATCGGGGGTCTGGAAACACCATATATTTT,CASSLDRGSGNTIYF,TRBJ1-3,once,NA,TRBV11-2
TGTGCCAGCAGCGTAGGGGGGACAGGTGGTGAAAAACTGTTTTTT,CASSVGGTGGEKLFF,TRBJ1-4,NA,TRBD1,TRBV9
TGTGCCAGCAGTGAAGTAACGGGAGCGGGGACAGATACGCAGTATTTT,CASSEVTGAGTDTQYF,TRBJ2-3,few,TRBD2,TRBV6-1
TGTGCCAGCAGTCCCCTAGCGGTTTCATACTACGAGCAGTACTTC,CASSPLAVSYYEQYF,TRBJ2-7,few,TRBD2,TRBV28
TGCAGTGCTAGTTCGAGAGGGATGCTCTCCTACGAGCAGTACTTC,CSASSRGMLSYEQYF,TRBJ2-7,NA,NA,TRBV20-1
TGTGCCAGCAGCGAAACAAGAAGCAATCAGCCCCAGCATTTT,CASSETRSNQPQHF,TRBJ1-5,NA,NA,TRBV2
TGTGCCAGCAGCCAGAGAGAAGTGAACACTGAAGCTTTCTTT,CASSQREVNTEAFF,TRBJ1-1,NA,NA,TRBV4-2
TGTGCCAGCAGTTGGTCAGGGGTTTACAATGAGCAGTTCTTC,CASSWSGVYNEQFF,TRBJ2-1,NA,NA,TRBV2
TGTGCCAGCAGCCTGGGACAGGGAAGGTACGAGCAGTACTTC,CASSLGQGRYEQYF,TRBJ2-7,many,TRBD1,TRBV5-6
TGTGCCAGCAGCCCCGGGACAATGGCCCGAAAGTGCACAGATACGCAGTATTTT,CASSPGTMARKCTDTQYF,TRBJ2-3,NA,NA,TRBV7-4
TGCGCCAGCAGCGTCCTGGCTGGCGGGCCCACAGATACGCAGTATTTT,CASSVLAGGPTDTQYF,TRBJ2-3,NA,NA,TRBV5-1
TGCGCCAGCAGCCCCCCCTTGGCAGGCGCTGGAAACACCATATATTTT,CASSPPLAGAGNTIYF,TRBJ1-3,once,NA,TRBV5-1
TGTGCCAGCAGCTCCCGCCCCGCAGGGGGTATTAATGGCTACACCTTC,CASSSRPAGGINGYTF,TRBJ1-2,NA,TRBD1,TRBV7-8
TGTGCCAGCAGTCTCTCAGGGGGCAATGAAAAACTGTTTTTT,CASSLSGGNEKLFF,TRBJ1-4,once,TRBD1,TRBV6-5